These T cell receptor beta chains were read from a single sample in a study of T cell responses to AZD1222 COVID-19 vaccine. Assay: immunoSEQ multiplex PCR; the TCRdb copy retains only in-frame clones and omits some. The table records more than 100,000 clones, about 90% of them present only once. The starting material was peripheral blood, obtained on day 0 of AZD1222 vaccination. The source of these receptors is an adult in good health. The CDR3 runs from the conserved cysteine through the conserved F or W. Fields, in order: D gene, V gene, clone size, J gene, CDR3 protein, CDR3 DNA. D genes are given only for firm matches. Size values are once, few and many counts, or a class for expanded clones, and some rows have none.

NA	TRBV3-1/TRBV3-2	NA	TRBJ1-5	CASSQMDSQQPQHF	TGTGCCAGCAGCCAAATGGACAGCCAACAGCCCCAGCATTTT
NA	TRBV15	NA	TRBJ1-3	CATSPGGEAGNTIYF	TGTGCCACCAGCCCCGGGGGGGAGGCGGGAAACACCATATATTTT
TRBD1	TRBV11-1	NA	TRBJ2-7	CASSPGQGVSRYEQYF	TGTGCCAGCAGCCCGGGACAGGGTGTATCGCGCTACGAGCAGTACTTC
TRBD2	TRBV5-4	NA	TRBJ2-3	CASSRDYSEVSTDTQYF	TGTGCCAGCAGCCGGGACTATAGCGAGGTCAGCACAGATACGCAGTATTTT
NA	TRBV11-2	NA	TRBJ1-1	CASSHVWGSLMNTEAFF	TGTGCCAGCAGCCACGTTTGGGGGAGTTTAATGAACACTGAAGCTTTCTTT
TRBD1	TRBV4-1	NA	TRBJ1-5	CASSLSGQGVSNQPQHF	TGCGCCAGCAGCCTTTCCGGACAGGGCGTGAGCAATCAGCCCCAGCATTTT
NA	TRBV3-1/TRBV3-2	once	TRBJ1-6	CASSQGIPGSPLHF	TGTGCCAGCAGCCAAGGCATCCCCGGTTCACCCCTCCACTTT
TRBD1	TRBV18	NA	TRBJ2-1	CASSPTGTAYNEQFF	TGTGCCAGCTCACCTACCGGGACAGCTTACAATGAGCAGTTCTTC
NA	TRBV5-4	NA	TRBJ2-2	CASSSGTNGAGELFF	TGTGCCAGCAGCTCCGGGACGAACGGGGCCGGGGAGCTGTTTTTT
TRBD1	TRBV6-5	NA	TRBJ1-4	CASSYDRAPNEKLFF	TGTGCCAGCAGTTACGACAGGGCGCCTAATGAAAAACTGTTTTTT
NA	TRBV7-9	NA	TRBJ1-1	CASSFVTGGKRAEAFF	TGTGCCAGCAGCTTTGTAACAGGTGGGAAAAGGGCTGAAGCTTTCTTT
TRBD1	TRBV5-5	NA	TRBJ1-3	CASSRPTGAAGNTIYF	TGTGCCAGCAGCCGGCCTACAGGGGCAGCTGGAAACACCATATATTTT
NA	TRBV28	NA	TRBJ1-1	CASSPAFGMNTEAFF	TGTGCCAGCAGCCCCGCATTTGGGATGAACACTGAAGCTTTCTTT
TRBD2	TRBV5-1	NA	TRBJ2-3	CASSLATSGSGTDTQYF	TGCGCCAGCAGCTTGGCTACTAGCGGGAGTGGTACAGATACGCAGTATTTT
NA	TRBV5-1	NA	TRBJ1-6	CASRSKNSPLHF	TGCGCCAGCAGGTCCAAAAATTCACCCCTCCACTTT
NA	TRBV18	NA	TRBJ1-2	CASSPNGPFDGYTF	TGTGCCAGCTCACCAAACGGGCCATTCGATGGCTACACCTTC
NA	TRBV6-5	NA	TRBJ1-6	CASMRGGDNSPLHF	TGTGCCAGCATGAGGGGAGGGGATAATTCACCCCTCCACTTT
NA	TRBV9	NA	TRBJ1-5	CASSVGGSSQPQHF	TGTGCCAGCAGCGTAGGGGGGAGTAGTCAGCCCCAGCATTTT
NA	TRBV11-3	NA	TRBJ2-1	CASSPGSGEQFF	TGTGCCAGCAGCCCTGGCTCAGGTGAGCAGTTCTTC
TRBD1	TRBV2	NA	TRBJ2-2	CASRARDRHTGELFF	TGTGCCAGCAGGGCAAGGGACAGACACACCGGGGAGCTGTTTTTT
TRBD1	TRBV6-5	NA	TRBJ1-6	CASTPRGQSNSPLHF	TGTGCCAGCACCCCAAGGGGACAGAGTAATTCACCCCTCCACTTT
NA	TRBV23-1	NA	TRBJ1-2	CASSQFKGGLNYGYTF	TGCGCCAGCAGTCAATTCAAAGGGGGATTAAACTATGGCTACACCTTC
TRBD1	TRBV6-5	NA	TRBJ1-4	CASSYSRTGVNEKLFF	TGTGCCAGCAGTTACTCAAGGACAGGGGTTAATGAAAAACTGTTTTTT
TRBD2	TRBV10-2	NA	TRBJ2-1	CASSGTSGRAVYNEQFF	TGCGCCAGCTCGGGGACTAGCGGGAGGGCCGTTTACAATGAGCAGTTCTTC
TRBD2	TRBV3-1/TRBV3-2	NA	TRBJ2-2	CASSRFGAGVDTGELFF	TGTGCCAGCAGCCGGTTCGGGGCGGGAGTCGACACCGGGGAGCTGTTTTTT
NA	TRBV23-1	NA	TRBJ1-1	CASSHLLGPWDSNTEAFF	TGCGCCAGCAGTCACCTACTGGGCCCTTGGGATTCGAACACTGAAGCTTTCTTT
NA	TRBV7-9	once	TRBJ2-3	CASSFPVGGTDTQYF	TGTGCCAGCAGCTTCCCCGTCGGAGGGACAGATACGCAGTATTTT
TRBD1	TRBV2	NA	TRBJ2-5	CASSGYGTGSEETQYF	TGTGCCAGCAGTGGGTATGGGACAGGGAGTGAAGAGACCCAGTACTTC
NA	TRBV21-1	few	TRBJ2-5	CASSKRGLAGETQYF	TGTGCCAGCAGCAAGCGGGGACTAGCTGGGGAGACCCAGTACTTC
TRBD1	TRBV3-1/TRBV3-2	once	TRBJ2-6	CASSQDLGQGVTGANVLTF	TGTGCCAGCAGCCAAGATCTGGGACAGGGGGTTACTGGGGCCAACGTCCTGACTTTC
NA	TRBV2	few	TRBJ2-5	CASGTRDETQYF	TGTGCCAGCGGCACGAGGGATGAGACCCAGTACTTC
NA	TRBV18	NA	TRBJ1-4	CASSPGVATNEKLFF	TGTGCCAGCTCACCAGGGGTTGCAACTAATGAAAAACTGTTTTTT
TRBD2	TRBV29-1	NA	TRBJ2-7	CSVEGTSGSSYEQYF	TGCAGCGTCGAAGGGACTAGCGGGAGCTCCTACGAGCAGTACTTC
NA	TRBV6-2/TRBV6-3	NA	TRBJ2-1	CASSPTVPEQFF	TGTGCCAGCAGTCCGACCGTCCCCGAGCAGTTCTTC
NA	TRBV2	NA	TRBJ1-1	CASTGGTGNTEAFF	TGTGCCAGCACGGGCGGGACGGGGAACACTGAAGCTTTCTTT
TRBD1	TRBV28	NA	TRBJ1-2	CASRKLDRGQLFNYGYTF	TGTGCCAGCAGGAAATTGGACAGGGGGCAACTTTTTAACTATGGCTACACCTTC
NA	TRBV2	NA	TRBJ2-7	CASTAVITYEQYF	TGTGCCAGCACGGCCGTTATAACATACGAGCAGTACTTC